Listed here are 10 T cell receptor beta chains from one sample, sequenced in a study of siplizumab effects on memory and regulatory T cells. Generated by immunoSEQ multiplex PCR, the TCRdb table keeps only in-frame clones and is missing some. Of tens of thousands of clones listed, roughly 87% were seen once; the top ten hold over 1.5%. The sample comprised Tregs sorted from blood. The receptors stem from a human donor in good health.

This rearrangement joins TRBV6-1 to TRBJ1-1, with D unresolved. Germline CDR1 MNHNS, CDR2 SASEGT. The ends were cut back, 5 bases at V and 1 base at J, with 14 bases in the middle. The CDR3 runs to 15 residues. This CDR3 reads CASSFLEARNTEAFF. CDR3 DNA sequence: TGTGCCAGCAGTTTTTTAGAAGCACGGAACACTGAAGCTTTCTTT.

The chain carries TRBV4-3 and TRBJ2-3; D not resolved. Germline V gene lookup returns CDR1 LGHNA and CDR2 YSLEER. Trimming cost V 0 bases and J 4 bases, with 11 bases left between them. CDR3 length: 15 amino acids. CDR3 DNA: TGCGCCAGCAGCCAAGATTTTCAGTTTGCAGATACGCAGTATTTT. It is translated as CASSQDFQFADTQYF.

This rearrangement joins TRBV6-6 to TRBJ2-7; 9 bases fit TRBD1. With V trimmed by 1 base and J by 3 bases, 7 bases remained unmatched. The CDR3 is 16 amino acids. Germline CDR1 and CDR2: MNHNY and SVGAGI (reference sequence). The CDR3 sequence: CASSYFQGTGIYEQYF. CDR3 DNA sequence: TGTGCCAGCAGTTACTTCCAAGGGACAGGGATCTACGAGCAGTACTTC.

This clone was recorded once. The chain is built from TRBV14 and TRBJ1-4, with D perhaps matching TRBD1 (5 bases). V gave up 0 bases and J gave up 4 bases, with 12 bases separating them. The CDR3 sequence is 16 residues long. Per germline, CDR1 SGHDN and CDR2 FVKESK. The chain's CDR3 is CASSQDWGRRNEKLFF. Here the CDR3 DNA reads TGTGCCAGCAGCCAAGATTGGGGCAGACGTAATGAAAAACTGTTTTTT.

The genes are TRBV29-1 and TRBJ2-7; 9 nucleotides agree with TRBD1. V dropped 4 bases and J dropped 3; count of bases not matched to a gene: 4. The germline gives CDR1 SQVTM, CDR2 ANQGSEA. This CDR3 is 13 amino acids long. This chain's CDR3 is CSVAGTGFYEQYF. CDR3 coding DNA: TGCAGCGTTGCTGGGACAGGGTTCTACGAGCAGTACTTC.

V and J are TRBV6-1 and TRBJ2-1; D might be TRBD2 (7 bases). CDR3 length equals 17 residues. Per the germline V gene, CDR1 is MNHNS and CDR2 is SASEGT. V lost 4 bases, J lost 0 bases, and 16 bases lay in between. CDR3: CASSVPQRGGSYNEQFF. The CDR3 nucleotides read TGTGCCAGCAGTGTACCCCAGAGGGGGGGCTCCTACAATGAGCAGTTCTTC.

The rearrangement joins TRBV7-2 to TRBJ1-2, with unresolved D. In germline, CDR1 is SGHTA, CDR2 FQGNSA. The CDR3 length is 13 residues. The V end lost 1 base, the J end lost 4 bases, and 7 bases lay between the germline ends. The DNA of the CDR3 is TGTGCCAGCAGCTTAGAACGGATCTATGGCTACACCTTC. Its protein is CASSLERIYGYTF.

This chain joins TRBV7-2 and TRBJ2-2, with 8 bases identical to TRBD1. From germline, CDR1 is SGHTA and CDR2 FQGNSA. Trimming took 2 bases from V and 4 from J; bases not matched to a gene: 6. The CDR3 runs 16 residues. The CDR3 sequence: CASSLSHRGVTGELFF. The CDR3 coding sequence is TGTGCCAGCAGCTTAAGCCACAGGGGGGTCACCGGGGAGCTGTTTTTT.

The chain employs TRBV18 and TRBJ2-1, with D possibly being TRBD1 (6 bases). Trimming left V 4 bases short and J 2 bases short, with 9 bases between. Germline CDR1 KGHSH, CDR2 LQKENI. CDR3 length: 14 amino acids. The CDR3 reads CASSQDRTYNEQFF. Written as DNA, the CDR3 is TGTGCCAGCTCACAGGACAGAACCTACAATGAGCAGTTCTTC.

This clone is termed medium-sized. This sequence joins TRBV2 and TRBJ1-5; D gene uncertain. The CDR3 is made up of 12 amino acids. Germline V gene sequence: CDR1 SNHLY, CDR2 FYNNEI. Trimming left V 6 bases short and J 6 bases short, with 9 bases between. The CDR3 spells CASRDPGQPQHF. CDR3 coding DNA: TGTGCCAGCAGGGACCCCGGTCAGCCCCAGCATTTT.